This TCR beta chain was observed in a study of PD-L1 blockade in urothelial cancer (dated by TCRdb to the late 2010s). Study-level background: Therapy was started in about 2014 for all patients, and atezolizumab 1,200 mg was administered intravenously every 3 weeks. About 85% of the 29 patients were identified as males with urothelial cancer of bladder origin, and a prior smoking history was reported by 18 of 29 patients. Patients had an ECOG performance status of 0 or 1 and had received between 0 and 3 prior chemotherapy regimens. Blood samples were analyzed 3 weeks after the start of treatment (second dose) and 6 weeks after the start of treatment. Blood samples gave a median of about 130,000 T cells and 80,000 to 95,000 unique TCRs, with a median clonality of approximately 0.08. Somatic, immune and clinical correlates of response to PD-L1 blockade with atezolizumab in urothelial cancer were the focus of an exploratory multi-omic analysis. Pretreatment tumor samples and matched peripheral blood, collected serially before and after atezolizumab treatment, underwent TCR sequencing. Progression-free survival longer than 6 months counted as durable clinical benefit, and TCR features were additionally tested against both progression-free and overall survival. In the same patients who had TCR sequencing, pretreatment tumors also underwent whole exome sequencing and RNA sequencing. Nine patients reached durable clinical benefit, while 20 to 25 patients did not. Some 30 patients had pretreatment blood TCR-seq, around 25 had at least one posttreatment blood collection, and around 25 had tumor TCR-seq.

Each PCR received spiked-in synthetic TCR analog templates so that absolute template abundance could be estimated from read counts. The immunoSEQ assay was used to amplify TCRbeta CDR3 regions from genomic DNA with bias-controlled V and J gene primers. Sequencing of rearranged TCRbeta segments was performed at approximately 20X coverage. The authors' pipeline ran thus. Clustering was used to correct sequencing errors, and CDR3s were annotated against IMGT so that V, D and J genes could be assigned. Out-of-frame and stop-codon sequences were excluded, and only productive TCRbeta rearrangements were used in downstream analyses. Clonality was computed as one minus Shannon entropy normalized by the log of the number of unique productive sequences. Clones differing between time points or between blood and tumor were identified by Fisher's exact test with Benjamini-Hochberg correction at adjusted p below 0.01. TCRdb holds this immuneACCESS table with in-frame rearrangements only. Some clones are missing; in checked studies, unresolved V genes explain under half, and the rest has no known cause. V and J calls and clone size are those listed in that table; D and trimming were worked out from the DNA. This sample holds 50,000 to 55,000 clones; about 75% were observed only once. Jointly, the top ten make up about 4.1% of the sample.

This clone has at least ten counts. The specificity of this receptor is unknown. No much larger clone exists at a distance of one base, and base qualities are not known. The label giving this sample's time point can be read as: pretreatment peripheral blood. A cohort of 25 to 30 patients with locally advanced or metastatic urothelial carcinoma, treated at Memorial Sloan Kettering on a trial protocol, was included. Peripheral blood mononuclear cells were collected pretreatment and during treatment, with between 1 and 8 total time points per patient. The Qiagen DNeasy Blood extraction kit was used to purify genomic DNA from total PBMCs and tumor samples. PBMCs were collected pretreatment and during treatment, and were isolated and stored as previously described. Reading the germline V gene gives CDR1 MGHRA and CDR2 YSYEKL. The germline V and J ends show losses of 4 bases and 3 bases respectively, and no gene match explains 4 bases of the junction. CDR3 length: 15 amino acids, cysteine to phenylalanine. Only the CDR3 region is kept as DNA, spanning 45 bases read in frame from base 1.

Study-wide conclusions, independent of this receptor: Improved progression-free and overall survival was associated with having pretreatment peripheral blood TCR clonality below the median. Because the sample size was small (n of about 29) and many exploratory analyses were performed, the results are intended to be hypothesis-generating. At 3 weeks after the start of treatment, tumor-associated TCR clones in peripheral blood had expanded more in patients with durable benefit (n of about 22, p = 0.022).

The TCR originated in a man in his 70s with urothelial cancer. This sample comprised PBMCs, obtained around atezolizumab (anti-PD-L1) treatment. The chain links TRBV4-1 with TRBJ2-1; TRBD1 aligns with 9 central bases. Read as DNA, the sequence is TGCGCCAGCAGCCGGAGACAGGGGGACTACAATGAGCAGTTCTTC. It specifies CASSRRQGDYNEQFF.